This T cell receptor (beta chain) appears in the sequencing data of a study of blood T cell repertoires in COVID-19. Study-wide background: COVID-19 samples from acute and convalescent phases originated in the United States, Italy and Spain. PBMCs, B-cell-depleted T cells, or T cells provided the cDNA or gDNA that made up the material.

CDR3 length: 12 residues. V was clipped by 8 bases and J by 4 bases; unmatched bases: 2. Germline CDR1 is MDHEN and CDR2 is SYDVKM. TCRdb keeps only in-frame clones here, not all; method: immunoSEQ multiplex PCR. The sample contains a few hundred thousand clones, 88% of which appear only once. Seattle patients were enrolled while actively infected and followed longitudinally. Sequenced sample: peripheral blood. The V gene is TRBV28, the J gene TRBJ2-1; TRBD1 aligns across 7 bases. The clonotype originates from a woman in her 30s with COVID-19, enrolled during active disease. This CDR3 is CASQGVYNEQFF. The CDR3 DNA reads TGTGCCAGCCAGGGGGTATACAATGAGCAGTTCTTC.